This is a list of T cell receptor beta chains from one sample in a study of OX40 agonist ivuxolimab in advanced cancers. Measured with immunoSEQ multiplex PCR; TCRdb has only the in-frame clones, and not every one. This table has tens of thousands of clones, roughly nine tenths appearing once. The input for sequencing was CD4+ or CD8+ T cells sorted from blood, taken in a trial of the OX40 agonist ivuxolimab. The receptors here all came from an adult with an advanced solid tumor such as melanoma, head and neck, liver or kidney cancer. Each CDR3 is given with its conserved first and last residue. A D gene is named only where the DNA matches it firmly. A clone size is listed for some rows: how often the clone was seen (once, few, many), or a class if it is expanded.

CDR3 length: 14; J gene: TRBJ1-5; clone size: .; V gene: TRBV15; D gene: .; CDR3 protein: CATSQDISNQPQHF; CDR3 DNA: TGTGCCACCAGCCAGGATATTAGCAATCAGCCCCAGCATTTT
CDR3 length: 13; J gene: TRBJ1-1; clone size: .; V gene: TRBV7-6; D gene: .; CDR3 protein: CASSLHTNTEAFF; CDR3 DNA: TGTGCCAGCAGCTTACACACAAACACTGAAGCTTTCTTT
CDR3 length: 14; J gene: TRBJ2-7; clone size: .; V gene: TRBV4-3; D gene: .; CDR3 protein: CASSQEIGPYEQYF; CDR3 DNA: TGCGCCAGCAGCCAAGAGATTGGCCCCTACGAGCAGTACTTC
CDR3 length: 16; J gene: TRBJ2-5; clone size: .; V gene: TRBV4-1; D gene: .; CDR3 protein: CASSQVASRTQETQYF; CDR3 DNA: TGCGCCAGCAGCCAAGTTGCTAGTCGGACCCAAGAGACCCAGTACTTC
CDR3 length: 13; J gene: TRBJ1-2; clone size: .; V gene: TRBV19; D gene: TRBD1; CDR3 protein: CASRTGGGDGYTF; CDR3 DNA: TGTGCCAGTAGGACAGGGGGTGGAGATGGCTACACCTTC
CDR3 length: 13; J gene: TRBJ2-1; clone size: .; V gene: TRBV27; D gene: .; CDR3 protein: CASSLFQVNEQFF; CDR3 DNA: TGTGCCAGCAGTTTGTTTCAAGTGAATGAGCAGTTCTTC
CDR3 length: 15; J gene: TRBJ2-1; clone size: .; V gene: TRBV19; D gene: .; CDR3 protein: CASSIGRGYYNEQFF; CDR3 DNA: TGTGCCAGTAGTATCGGCAGGGGATACTACAATGAGCAGTTCTTC
CDR3 length: 16; J gene: TRBJ2-1; clone size: .; V gene: TRBV13; D gene: TRBD2; CDR3 protein: CASLGGGLGINNEQFF; CDR3 DNA: TGTGCCAGCTTGGGTGGAGGACTAGGAATTAACAATGAGCAGTTCTTC
CDR3 length: 14; J gene: TRBJ2-7; clone size: .; V gene: TRBV6-5; D gene: .; CDR3 protein: CASRTGGGSYEQYF; CDR3 DNA: TGTGCCAGCAGAACAGGCGGCGGTTCCTACGAGCAGTACTTC
CDR3 length: 17; J gene: TRBJ1-2; clone size: once; V gene: TRBV4-2; D gene: .; CDR3 protein: CASSQDAGIELYYGYTF; CDR3 DNA: TGTGCCAGCAGCCAAGATGCCGGAATTGAACTATACTATGGCTACACCTTC
CDR3 length: 15; J gene: TRBJ1-1; clone size: .; V gene: TRBV6-5; D gene: TRBD1; CDR3 protein: CASSYRGLFNTEAFF; CDR3 DNA: TGTGCCAGCAGTTACAGGGGGCTCTTCAACACTGAAGCTTTCTTT
CDR3 length: 14; J gene: TRBJ2-1; clone size: .; V gene: TRBV2; D gene: TRBD2; CDR3 protein: CASSIAGAYNEQFF; CDR3 DNA: TGTGCCAGCAGTATAGCGGGAGCTTACAATGAGCAGTTCTTC
CDR3 length: 14; J gene: TRBJ2-1; clone size: .; V gene: TRBV27; D gene: .; CDR3 protein: CASTSVAGYNEQFF; CDR3 DNA: TGTGCCAGCACTTCTGTGGCCGGTTACAATGAGCAGTTCTTC
CDR3 length: 18; J gene: TRBJ2-6; clone size: .; V gene: TRBV4-1; D gene: .; CDR3 protein: CASSQGGGSNSGANVLTF; CDR3 DNA: TGCGCCAGCAGCCAAGGTGGGGGCTCGAACTCTGGGGCCAACGTCCTGACTTTC
CDR3 length: 13; J gene: TRBJ2-7; clone size: .; V gene: TRBV6-5; D gene: .; CDR3 protein: CASSYSTGTEQYF; CDR3 DNA: TGTGCCAGCAGTTACTCGACTGGGACCGAGCAGTACTTC
CDR3 length: 13; J gene: TRBJ1-5; clone size: .; V gene: TRBV4-1; D gene: .; CDR3 protein: CASSHREGQPQHF; CDR3 DNA: TGCGCCAGCAGCCACAGGGAAGGGCAGCCCCAGCATTTT
CDR3 length: 19; J gene: TRBJ2-1; clone size: .; V gene: TRBV11-2; D gene: TRBD2; CDR3 protein: CASSLDEILAGYLYNEQFF; CDR3 DNA: TGTGCCAGCAGCTTAGACGAGATCTTAGCGGGGTACTTATACAATGAGCAGTTCTTC
CDR3 length: 14; J gene: TRBJ1-5; clone size: .; V gene: TRBV28; D gene: .; CDR3 protein: CASRLGLGARPQHF; CDR3 DNA: TGTGCCAGCAGGCTTGGCCTCGGGGCAAGGCCCCAGCATTTT
CDR3 length: 14; J gene: TRBJ2-7; clone size: .; V gene: TRBV2; D gene: .; CDR3 protein: CASSDLGSEYEQYF; CDR3 DNA: TGTGCCAGCAGTGACCTCGGGTCAGAGTACGAGCAGTACTTC
CDR3 length: 11; J gene: TRBJ2-7; clone size: .; V gene: TRBV19; D gene: .; CDR3 protein: CASSKDDEQYF; CDR3 DNA: TGTGCCAGTAGTAAAGACGACGAGCAGTACTTC
CDR3 length: 14; J gene: TRBJ2-7; clone size: once; V gene: TRBV6-5; D gene: TRBD2; CDR3 protein: CASSEGLAGYEQYF; CDR3 DNA: TGTGCCAGCAGCGAGGGACTAGCGGGGTACGAGCAGTACTTC
CDR3 length: 13; J gene: TRBJ2-1; clone size: .; V gene: TRBV4-1; D gene: .; CDR3 protein: CASSPSPNNEQFF; CDR3 DNA: TGCGCCAGCAGCCCATCCCCCAACAATGAGCAGTTCTTC
CDR3 length: 15; J gene: TRBJ2-7; clone size: few; V gene: TRBV5-4; D gene: TRBD2; CDR3 protein: CASSLGLAGSYEQYF; CDR3 DNA: TGTGCCAGCAGCTTGGGCCTAGCGGGATCCTACGAGCAGTACTTC
CDR3 length: 18; J gene: TRBJ1-2; clone size: once; V gene: TRBV18; D gene: TRBD1; CDR3 protein: CASSRRDRGESFDYGYTF; CDR3 DNA: TGTGCCAGCTCCCGAAGGGACAGGGGAGAGTCATTCGACTATGGCTACACCTTC
CDR3 length: 14; J gene: TRBJ2-7; clone size: once; V gene: TRBV27; D gene: TRBD2; CDR3 protein: CASSLSWDYREQYF; CDR3 DNA: TGTGCCAGCAGTTTATCCTGGGACTATAGGGAGCAGTACTTC
CDR3 length: 15; J gene: TRBJ1-1; clone size: once; V gene: TRBV6-6; D gene: .; CDR3 protein: CASSPGRDGRTEAFF; CDR3 DNA: TGTGCCAGCAGTCCCGGCCGGGACGGCCGGACTGAAGCTTTCTTT
CDR3 length: 14; J gene: TRBJ2-5; clone size: once; V gene: TRBV7-2; D gene: TRBD2; CDR3 protein: CASSNGLAEETQYF; CDR3 DNA: TGTGCCAGCAGCAACGGACTAGCAGAAGAGACCCAGTACTTC
CDR3 length: 13; J gene: TRBJ2-5; clone size: .; V gene: TRBV30; D gene: .; CDR3 protein: CAWSAFRGRTQYF; CDR3 DNA: TGTGCCTGGAGTGCGTTTAGAGGGAGGACCCAGTACTTC
CDR3 length: 16; J gene: TRBJ1-1; clone size: .; V gene: TRBV5-4; D gene: .; CDR3 protein: CASSLWGVPLNTEAFF; CDR3 DNA: TGTGCCAGCAGCTTATGGGGGGTCCCGTTGAACACTGAAGCTTTCTTT
CDR3 length: 16; J gene: TRBJ1-2; clone size: .; V gene: TRBV5-6; D gene: .; CDR3 protein: CASSLNFADTNYGYTF; CDR3 DNA: TGTGCCAGCAGCTTGAATTTCGCAGACACTAACTATGGCTACACCTTC
CDR3 length: 12; J gene: TRBJ1-1; clone size: .; V gene: TRBV14; D gene: .; CDR3 protein: CASSPQGSKAFF; CDR3 DNA: TGTGCCAGCAGCCCACAGGGCAGTAAAGCTTTCTTT
CDR3 length: 17; J gene: TRBJ2-7; clone size: .; V gene: TRBV5-3; D gene: .; CDR3 protein: CARSRRDSSRVPYEQYF; CDR3 DNA: TGTGCCAGAAGCCGGAGGGACAGTTCCCGGGTCCCCTACGAGCAGTACTTC
CDR3 length: 11; J gene: TRBJ2-1; clone size: .; V gene: TRBV7-9; D gene: .; CDR3 protein: CASVGLGEQFF; CDR3 DNA: TGTGCCAGCGTCGGTTTGGGTGAGCAGTTCTTC
CDR3 length: 14; J gene: TRBJ2-7; clone size: .; V gene: TRBV2; D gene: .; CDR3 protein: CASSENQGQDERYF; CDR3 DNA: TGTGCCAGCAGCGAAAACCAGGGTCAAGACGAGCGGTACTTC
CDR3 length: 13; J gene: TRBJ1-5; clone size: .; V gene: TRBV30; D gene: .; CDR3 protein: CACHTGINQPQHF; CDR3 DNA: TGTGCCTGCCACACAGGAATTAATCAGCCCCAGCATTTT
CDR3 length: 16; J gene: TRBJ2-2; clone size: .; V gene: TRBV4-3; D gene: TRBD2; CDR3 protein: CASSQLSGRGSGELFF; CDR3 DNA: TGCGCCAGCAGCCAACTCAGCGGGAGAGGTTCCGGGGAGCTGTTTTTT
CDR3 length: 14; J gene: TRBJ2-1; clone size: .; V gene: TRBV4-3; D gene: .; CDR3 protein: CASSQQASHNEQFF; CDR3 DNA: TGCGCCAGCAGCCAGCAAGCGTCCCACAATGAGCAGTTCTTC